Listed below are T cell receptor beta chains from one sample, sequenced in a study of blood T cell repertoires in COVID-19. The protocol was immunoSEQ multiplex PCR, while the TCRdb copy is restricted to in-frame clones and leaves out a portion. The table records some 240,000 clones, roughly 90% of them present only once. Sample: peripheral blood. All receptors come from a woman in her sixties or seventies with COVID-19, enrolled during active disease. Each CDR3 is given with its conserved first and last residue. The order of the fields is J gene, D gene, V gene, CDR3 protein, CDR3 DNA. A D gene is named only where the DNA matches it firmly.

j_gene: TRBJ2-2; d_gene: NA; v_gene: TRBV12-3/TRBV12-4; CDR3aa: CASSPHLTGELFF; CDR3nt: TGTGCCAGCAGCCCCCACTTGACCGGGGAGCTGTTTTTT
j_gene: TRBJ2-7; d_gene: NA; v_gene: TRBV7-9; CDR3aa: CASSLQGRHEQYF; CDR3nt: TGTGCCAGCAGCCTACAGGGTCGTCACGAGCAGTACTTC
j_gene: TRBJ2-2; d_gene: NA; v_gene: TRBV24-1; CDR3aa: CATSDLGGTGNTGELFF; CDR3nt: TGTGCCACCAGTGATCTGGGGGGGACAGGGAACACCGGGGAGCTGTTTTTT
j_gene: TRBJ1-6; d_gene: TRBD1; v_gene: TRBV6-2/TRBV6-3; CDR3aa: CASSYGWTGGNSPLHF; CDR3nt: TGTGCCAGCAGTTACGGATGGACAGGAGGGAATTCACCCCTCCACTTT
j_gene: TRBJ1-1; d_gene: TRBD1; v_gene: TRBV18; CDR3aa: CASSRTGVRTEAFF; CDR3nt: TGTGCCAGCTCGCGGACAGGGGTGAGGACTGAAGCTTTCTTT
j_gene: TRBJ1-3; d_gene: NA; v_gene: TRBV5-1; CDR3aa: CASSQVPNSSGNTIYF; CDR3nt: TGCGCCAGCAGCCAAGTCCCTAATAGCTCTGGAAACACCATATATTTT
j_gene: TRBJ2-1; d_gene: TRBD1; v_gene: TRBV29-1; CDR3aa: CSVLTGSYNEQFF; CDR3nt: TGCAGCGTCCTGACAGGGAGCTACAATGAGCAGTTCTTC
j_gene: TRBJ1-1; d_gene: NA; v_gene: TRBV15; CDR3aa: CATSRVPKGTEAFF; CDR3nt: TGTGCCACCAGCAGAGTCCCCAAGGGGACTGAAGCTTTCTTT
j_gene: TRBJ2-7; d_gene: TRBD1; v_gene: TRBV7-8; CDR3aa: CASSVGTEDYEQYF; CDR3nt: TGTGCCAGCAGCGTTGGGACAGAGGACTACGAGCAGTACTTC
j_gene: TRBJ1-2; d_gene: TRBD1; v_gene: TRBV5-6; CDR3aa: CASSFYSGTGDGYTF; CDR3nt: TGTGCCAGCAGCTTCTATTCTGGGACAGGGGATGGCTACACCTTC
j_gene: TRBJ1-3; d_gene: NA; v_gene: TRBV7-2; CDR3aa: CASSRWRDSGNTIYF; CDR3nt: TGTGCCAGCAGCCGTTGGAGAGACTCTGGAAACACCATATATTTT
j_gene: TRBJ1-5; d_gene: NA; v_gene: TRBV11-2; CDR3aa: CASSLGSQGGQPQHF; CDR3nt: TGTGCCAGCAGCTTAGGTTCGCAGGGAGGCCAGCCCCAGCATTTT
j_gene: TRBJ1-2; d_gene: NA; v_gene: TRBV3-1/TRBV3-2; CDR3aa: CASSQESHRSGGANYGYTF; CDR3nt: TGTGCCAGCAGCCAAGAATCGCACAGATCGGGAGGAGCTAACTATGGCTACACCTTC
j_gene: TRBJ2-1; d_gene: TRBD2; v_gene: TRBV3-1/TRBV3-2; CDR3aa: CASSQIKRGYFNEQFF; CDR3nt: TGTGCCAGCAGCCAGATTAAGCGGGGGTATTTCAATGAGCAGTTCTTC
j_gene: TRBJ2-3; d_gene: TRBD2; v_gene: TRBV7-8; CDR3aa: CASSLDRGGSDTQYF; CDR3nt: TGTGCCAGCAGCCTAGACCGGGGGGGCTCAGATACGCAGTATTTT